One sample yielded the 17 T cell receptor beta chains listed below, sequenced in a study of untreated major depressive disorder. The antigens these receptors bind are not known. Study-wide points: Depressed patients' CD4+ T cells carried increased TRBV05-01 (Vbeta 5.1) usage versus control CD4+ T cells.

The data were produced by immunoSEQ multiplex PCR, yet TCRdb's version contains in-frame clones alone and is incomplete. The table lists under 25,000 clones, 92% of them singletons. Input material: CD4+ T cells from PBMCs. The receptors were sampled from a woman aged 40 to 55 with major depressive disorder.

The rearrangement joins TRBV7-8 to TRBJ2-1, with TRBD2 identical over 11 bases. The CDR3 sequence is 18 residues long. Germline V gene lookup returns CDR1 SGHVS and CDR2 FQNEAQ. With 6 bases clipped from V and 3 bases from J, the junction kept 13 bases outside the gene matches. The CDR3 reads CASRNTRSLAGVYNEQFF. CDR3 DNA sequence: TGTGCCAGCAGGAACACCAGATCACTAGCGGGAGTCTACAATGAGCAGTTCTTC.

The rearrangement uses TRBV5-1 and TRBJ2-1, with D perhaps assigned TRBD1 or TRBD2 (5 bases each). Germline CDR1 SGHRS, CDR2 YFSETQ. V lost 4 bases and J lost 7, with 18 bases in between. The CDR3 sequence is 15 residues long. The CDR3 spells CASSISSGAGNEQFF. The CDR3 bases are TGCGCCAGCAGCATTTCATCCGGGGCTGGTAATGAGCAGTTCTTC.

With regard to this clone: Other DNA sequences in this sample translate to the same CDR3. The V call is TRBV2, the J call TRBJ2-5, with D perhaps assigned TRBD1 or TRBD2 (5 bases each). The ends were cut back, 4 bases at V and 7 bases at J, with 13 bases in the middle. Germline V gene lookup returns CDR1 SNHLY and CDR2 FYNNEI. The CDR3 is 13 amino acids. The CDR3 sequence is CASSGGGGLTQYF. The CDR3 DNA reads as TGTGCCAGCAGTGGGGGTGGGGGTCTGACCCAGTACTTC.

The chain is built from TRBV7-2 and TRBJ2-7; 12 bases map to TRBD2. After removal of 5 bases from V and 2 bases from J, the junction contained 7 bases not matched to a gene. Germline CDR1 is SGHTA and CDR2 is FQGNSA. The CDR3 sequence is 16 residues long. CDR3 region: CASSTSGGPQAYEQYF. CDR3 sequence (DNA): TGTGCCAGCAGCACTAGCGGGGGGCCTCAGGCCTACGAGCAGTACTTC.

This chain connects TRBV29-1 to TRBJ2-3, with 8 bases fitting TRBD1. J gave up 2 bases and V 8 bases, and 12 bases lay outside the gene matches. Germline lookup yields CDR1 SQVTM and CDR2 ANQGSEA. This CDR3 region has 15 residues. CDR3 sequence (DNA): TGCAGCCTGAGAGGACAGGGTAATCCCACAGATACGCAGTATTTT. Its translation: CSLRGQGNPTDTQYF.

The chain combines TRBV6-5 with TRBJ2-7, with D possibly matching TRBD2 (6 bases). The CDR3 extends over 12 amino acids. The germline CDR1 and CDR2 sequences are MNHEY and SVGAGI. Between the trimmed V and J ends, which lost 5 bases and 5 bases, there was a span of 10 bases. As DNA, the CDR3 is TGTGCCAGCAGTCCGGGACTGAACGAGCAGTACTTC. Amino acid sequence: CASSPGLNEQYF.

Here the CDR3 reads CASRFSGMDTQYF. As DNA, the CDR3 is TGTGCCAGCAGATTTAGCGGGATGGATACGCAGTATTTT. This chain links TRBV4-2 with TRBJ2-3, with 8 nucleotides matching TRBD2. The V segment lost 6 bases and the J segment 6 bases; nucleotides outside the gene matches: 5. CDR1 and CDR2 (germline): LGHNA, YNFKEQ. The CDR3 consists of 13 residues.

The rearrangement uses TRBV6-5 and TRBJ2-5, with TRBD2 matching 10 bases. J gave up 5 bases and V 6 bases, and 6 bases lay outside the gene matches. This CDR3 comprises 14 residues. Germline loops: CDR1 MNHEY, CDR2 SVGAGI. CDR3 coding DNA: TGTGCCAGCAGACTAAGCGGGAGGGAGGAGACCCAGTACTTC. Translated, it gives CASRLSGREETQYF.

V and J are TRBV27 and TRBJ2-3; 12 bases align to TRBD1. The junction had 13 bases not matched to a gene; V was cut back by 6 bases and J by 6 bases. This CDR3 is built from 17 residues. Germline-derived CDR1 and CDR2 are MNHEY and SMNVEV (reference sequence). This CDR3 is CASRTYTGTGGSDTQYF. DNA of the CDR3: TGTGCCAGCAGGACCTACACCGGGACAGGGGGCTCGGATACGCAGTATTTT.

The chain links TRBV5-1 to TRBJ1-1; D remains unclear. Trimming shortened V by 8 bases and J by 0 bases, and 8 bases separated the two germline ends. CDR1 is SGHRS and CDR2 is YFSETQ in the germline V gene. This CDR3 is 12 amino acids long. CDR3 bases: TGCGCCAGTTTTGAAGTGAACACTGAAGCTTTCTTT. It codes for CASFEVNTEAFF.

The CDR3 nucleotides are TGTGCCAGCAGCTTAGCCGCCAGGGGCCACAATCAGCCCCAGCATTTT. It yields the protein CASSLAARGHNQPQHF. The gene calls are TRBV11-2 and TRBJ1-5; TRBD1 might be the D (6 bases). Trimming shortened V by 1 base and J by 3 bases, and 13 bases separated the two germline ends. Germline V gene sequence: CDR1 SGHAT, CDR2 FQNNGV. The CDR3 length is 16 residues.

In its sample, this clone was seen once. The chain couples TRBV20-1 to TRBJ1-1; TRBD1 aligns across 9 bases. CDR1 and CDR2 from the germline V gene are DFQATT and SNEGSKA (reference sequence). The V and J ends lost 7 bases and 6 bases, in that order; junction bases with no gene match: 3. The CDR3 loop spans 11 amino acids. CDR3 loop: CSGRQGAEAFF. For the CDR3, the DNA is TGCAGTGGCCGACAGGGGGCTGAAGCTTTCTTT.

The rearrangement links TRBV18 to TRBJ1-3; D gene ambiguous. Germline V gene sequence: CDR1 KGHSH, CDR2 LQKENI. This CDR3 is built from 13 residues. Trimming took 6 bases from V and 3 from J, leaving 9 bases between them. This CDR3 is CASSTMGGNTIYF. DNA for the CDR3: TGTGCCAGCTCCACGATGGGTGGAAACACCATATATTTT.

The chain links TRBV20-1 to TRBJ1-2; D not certain. Germline V lookup: CDR1 DFQATT, CDR2 SNEGSKA (reference sequence). The CDR3 runs to 11 residues. Trimming took off 3 bases at V and 3 bases at J, with 5 bases between the two ends. The CDR3 loop is CSASRDYGYTF. CDR3 nucleotide sequence: TGCAGTGCTAGCCGTGACTATGGCTACACCTTC.

The genes are TRBV6-6 and TRBJ1-4, with D possibly matching TRBD1 (5 bases). Looked up from germline, CDR1 is MNHNY and CDR2 is SVGAGI (reference sequence). The CDR3 loop spans 13 amino acids. The V end was cut by 10 bases, the J end by 8 bases, with 17 bases between. CDR3 region: CATFIGTGEKLFF. CDR3 nucleotide sequence: TGTGCCACCTTCATCGGGACCGGCGAAAAACTGTTTTTT.

The V call is TRBV5-1, the J call TRBJ2-2, with D possibly being TRBD1 (6 bases). The CDR3 runs 15 residues. In germline, CDR1 is SGHRS, CDR2 YFSETQ. The V gene lost 4 bases and the J gene lost 2 bases, with 12 bases spanning the gap. The CDR3 protein is CASSMRTDNTGELFF. Here the CDR3 DNA reads TGCGCCAGCAGCATGCGGACAGACAACACCGGGGAGCTGTTTTTT.

The chain uses TRBV30 and TRBJ2-7; 8 nucleotides match TRBD1. The germline V gene encodes CDR1 GTSNPN and CDR2 SVGIG (reference sequence). The CDR3 extends over 14 amino acids. The junction had 8 bases not matched to a gene; V was cut back by 4 bases and J by 3 bases. CDR3 coding DNA: TGTGCCTGGAACGCGCGGACAGGGAGCTACGAGCAGTACGTC. As protein: CAWNARTGSYEQYV.